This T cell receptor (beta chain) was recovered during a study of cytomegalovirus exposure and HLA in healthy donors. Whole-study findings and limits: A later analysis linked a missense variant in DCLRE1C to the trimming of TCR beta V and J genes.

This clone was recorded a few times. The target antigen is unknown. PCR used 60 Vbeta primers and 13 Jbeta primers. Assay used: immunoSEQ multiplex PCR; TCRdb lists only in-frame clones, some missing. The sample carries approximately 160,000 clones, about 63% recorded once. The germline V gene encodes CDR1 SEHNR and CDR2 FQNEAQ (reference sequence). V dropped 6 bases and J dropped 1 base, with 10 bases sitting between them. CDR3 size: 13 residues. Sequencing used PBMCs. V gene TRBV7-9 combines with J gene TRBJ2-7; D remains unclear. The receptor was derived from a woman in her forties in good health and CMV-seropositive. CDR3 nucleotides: TGTGCCAGCAGTCCCCCGGGTTCCTACGAGCAGTACTTC. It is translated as CASSPPGSYEQYF.